The 14 T cell receptor beta chains below all came from one sample that was sequenced in a study of blood T cell repertoires in COVID-19. The table came from immunoSEQ multiplex PCR; TCRdb's copy has only in-frame clones and leaves some out. The sample gives 450,000 to 500,000 clones, roughly 88% of which show up once; approximately 2.9% is in the top ten. The sample taken for sequencing was peripheral blood. These receptors were taken from a human donor in a cohort sampled during active COVID-19.

The V call is TRBV5-4, the J call TRBJ2-3; 8 bases are a match to TRBD1. In germline, CDR1 is SGHNT, CDR2 YYREEE (reference sequence). The CDR3 is 13 residues long. J lost 5 bases, V lost 6 bases, and 5 bases had no gene match. The CDR3 sequence is CASNDRGGDTQYF. The CDR3 coding sequence is TGTGCCAGCAACGACAGGGGAGGAGATACGCAGTATTTT.

Here the CDR3 DNA reads TGCGCCAGCAGCTTGGATAGGACACTCAAAAACACTGAAGCTTTCTTT. Amino acids: CASSLDRTLKNTEAFF. The V call is TRBV5-1, the J call TRBJ1-1, with D maybe TRBD1 (5 bases). The CDR3 runs 16 residues. Trimming took 0 bases from V and 2 from J, leaving 14 bases between them. CDR1 is SGHRS and CDR2 is YFSETQ in the germline V gene.

V is TRBV5-6 and J is TRBJ1-2; D uncertain. Trimming pared 0 bases from V and 0 bases from J, leaving 9 bases between. The CDR3 runs to 15 residues. CDR1 is SGHDT and CDR2 is YYEEEE in the germline V gene. The CDR3 spells CASSLVGDANYGYTF. CDR3 DNA sequence: TGTGCCAGCAGCTTGGTCGGGGATGCTAACTATGGCTACACCTTC.

This clone was recorded only once. The chain links TRBV28 to TRBJ2-3, with 15 bases aligning to TRBD2. Looked up from germline, CDR1 is MDHEN and CDR2 is SYDVKM. With V trimmed by 5 bases and J by 0 bases, 3 bases remained unmatched. The CDR3 extends over 17 amino acids. The CDR3 nucleotides read TGTGCCAGCAGTGGACTAGCGGGAGGGCTTAGCACAGATACGCAGTATTTT. This encodes CASSGLAGGLSTDTQYF.

The rearrangement links TRBV28 to TRBJ1-1; D perhaps matches TRBD1 (5 bases). Germline V gene sequence: CDR1 MDHEN, CDR2 SYDVKM. The CDR3 sequence is 13 residues long. V gave up 8 bases and J gave up 0 bases, with 10 bases separating them. CDR3 nucleotide sequence: TGTGCCAGCCAGGGAAGCGTGAACACTGAAGCTTTCTTT. Translated, it gives CASQGSVNTEAFF.

The chain joins TRBV11-2 to TRBJ2-3, with D tentatively TRBD2 (5 bases). Deletions cut 5 bases from V and 3 bases from J, with 15 bases between. CDR1 SGHAT and CDR2 FQNNGV come from the germline V gene. This CDR3 has 15 residues. The CDR3 reads CASSQGSGMTDTQYF. CDR3 coding DNA: TGTGCCAGCAGCCAAGGAAGCGGAATGACAGATACGCAGTATTTT.

This rearrangement joins TRBV28 to TRBJ1-2, with unresolved D. The V end lost 7 bases, the J end lost 5 bases, and 26 bases lay between the germline ends. CDR3 length equals 17 residues. CDR1 is MDHEN and CDR2 is SYDVKM in the germline V gene. The CDR3 DNA sequence: TGTGCCAGCAACTCCCCGGGAGGGCGCTATATCTTTTATGGCTACACCTTC. Translation gives CASNSPGGRYIFYGYTF.

This chain links TRBV19 with TRBJ1-2; D may be TRBD1 (5 bases). The CDR3 loop spans 14 amino acids. V was shortened by 6 bases and J by 2 bases, with 13 bases between the two germline ends. Germline V gene data show CDR1 as LNHDA and CDR2 as SQIVND (reference sequence). The CDR3 DNA reads TGTGCCAGTAGAAGGGGTCAAGGGAACTATGGCTACACCTTC. Translation gives CASRRGQGNYGYTF. Full variable domain (outside the CDR3, taken from reference TRBV19 and TRBJ1-2): DGGITQSPKYLFRKEGQNVTLSCEQNLNHDAMYWYRQDPGQGLRLIYYSQIVNDFQKGDIAEGYSVSREKKESFPLTVTSAQKNPTAFYLCASRRGQGNYGYTFGSGTRLTVV.

The genes are TRBV28 and TRBJ2-3; 16 positions agree with TRBD2. V lost 7 bases to trimming and J lost 1 base; unmatched junction nucleotides: 11. The germline V gene encodes CDR1 MDHEN and CDR2 SYDVKM. The length of the CDR3 is 19 residues. The CDR3 here is CASTIWGTSGRVGTDTQYF. DNA for the CDR3: TGTGCCAGCACCATATGGGGGACTAGCGGGAGGGTTGGCACAGATACGCAGTATTTT.

J is TRBJ2-1 and V is TRBV28; 8 bases line up with TRBD2. Losses at the gene ends were 7 bases for V and 4 bases for J; bases not matched to a gene: 12. The CDR3 totals 16 residues. In germline, CDR1 is MDHEN, CDR2 SYDVKM. CDR3 sequence: CASTPNRVAGYNEQFF. CDR3 bases: TGTGCCAGCACTCCCAATCGGGTAGCGGGATACAATGAGCAGTTCTTC.

The gene calls are TRBV10-2 and TRBJ1-1, with a weak D call TRBD1 (6 bases). The germline CDR1 and CDR2 sequences are WSHSY and SAAADI. This CDR3 has 12 amino acids. V gave up 8 bases and J gave up 2 bases, with 9 bases separating them. The CDR3: CASQGINTEAFF. In DNA form, the CDR3 reads TGCGCCAGCCAGGGGATCAACACTGAAGCTTTCTTT.

V gene TRBV19 combines with J gene TRBJ1-5, with D perhaps matching TRBD1 (5 bases). CDR1 is LNHDA, CDR2 SQIVND, per germline (reference sequence). Trimming cost V 0 bases and J 6 bases, with 21 bases left between them. The CDR3 is made up of 18 amino acids. CDR3 DNA sequence: TGTGCCAGTAGTATAGACCCGACTTTTGGGGGGGTAGGTCAGCCCCAGCATTTT. Translated: CASSIDPTFGGVGQPQHF.

The V gene is TRBV5-1, the J gene TRBJ2-5; D may be TRBD2 (5 bases). The CDR3 runs to 15 residues. CDR1 SGHRS and CDR2 YFSETQ come from the germline V gene. Trimming shortened V by 1 base and J by 0 bases, and 10 bases separated the two germline ends. This CDR3 is CASSLTPGNQETQYF. CDR3 coding DNA: TGCGCCAGCAGCTTGACTCCCGGGAACCAAGAGACCCAGTACTTC.

This rearrangement joins TRBV4-3 to TRBJ1-4; TRBD1 aligns across 9 bases. Per germline, CDR1 LGHNA and CDR2 YSLEER. V was clipped by 1 base and J by 8 bases; unmatched bases: 11. The CDR3 has 17 residues. In DNA, the CDR3 is TGCGCCAGCAGCCAAGGGGTTGGGGGACAGGGAGTAGAAAAACTGTTTTTT. Its protein is CASSQGVGGQGVEKLFF.